What follows describes a single T cell receptor (beta chain). This clone came up a few times. Its antigen is unknown. No clone much larger than this one lies a single base away; base qualities are absent. Trimming takes 10 bases off V and 2 bases off J; junction bases not matched to a gene: 1. The CDR3 goes from the cysteine to the phenylalanine over 12 residues. Of all the DNA, just the CDR3 is kept, 36 bases in frame from base 1. The germline V gene (reference sequence) sets CDR1 to LNHDA and CDR2 to SQIVND. The method was the immunoSEQ multiplex PCR assay. For the multiplex PCR, a mixture combining 60 forward primers for TCR Vbeta segments and 13 reverse primers for TCR Jbeta segments was used. The CDR3 region of rearranged TCR beta genes was amplified from genomic DNA with a multiplex PCR assay. The amplified TCR beta libraries were sequenced on the Illumina HiSeq System as 87-base-pair reads. The source study handled its data this way. Across the 670 or so repertoires, a later analysis counted around 80 million unique TCR beta chains, roughly 11 million of which were shared by at least two donors. Raw reads were error-corrected and collapsed into unique sequences by a nearest-neighbor algorithm in which closely related sequences were merged to remove PCR and sequencing errors. V, D and J gene segments were assigned by aligning CDR3 sequences to IMGT reference sequences. For a sequence to be retained, at least a six-nucleotide match to both a V gene segment and a J gene segment was required. A rearrangement was called productive if the CDR3 had no stop codons and remained in frame with V and J, and every other rearrangement was called non-productive. CDR3 was defined according to IMGT convention as the region running from the second conserved V-encoded cysteine to the conserved J-encoded phenylalanine. In an earlier analysis of around 640 of the donors, sequences lacking an unambiguous match to a single V gene segment were excluded. In an earlier analysis of about 590 of the donors, a V segment was called functional when productive rearrangements were above 56.7%, and segregating when the standard deviation between donors exceeded 5%. To diagnose cytomegalovirus status from the catalog of TCR beta chain sequences, a statistical classification framework was built. V and J gene assignment, in a later analysis, came from comparing TCR nucleotide sequences with IMGT/GENE-DB human TR gene sequences. A later analysis assigned CDR3 sequences and most-parsimonious VDJ recombination scenarios with the TCRdist pipeline. In a later analysis, every TCR beta chain was defined by the combination of its CDR3 amino acid sequence and its V-gene family, and reads without a unique V-gene family were dropped. In a later analysis, 450 to 600 highly shared, low-generation-probability nucleotide sequences were removed to address suspected cross-contamination and a sequencing artifact. In a later analysis, a clonal expansion index was calculated for each public chain from normalized within-repertoire ranks of inferred template counts. Generation probabilities in a later analysis came from a VDJ recombination model fitted to out-of-frame rearrangements, and those results were checked against IGoR. Hypergeometric tests were used in a later analysis to score TCR-TCR, TCR-HLA and TCR-CMV co-occurrence, with a repertoire-size bias correction applied to the TCR pairs. In a later analysis, false discovery rates were estimated by permuting HLA or CMV assignments 20 times. In a later analysis, co-occurring TCRs were grouped with DBSCAN, and TCRdist sequence similarity was added when clustering was performed within HLA-allele-positive subsets. Co-occurrence clustering excluded repertoires with fewer than 30,000 or more than 120,000 public chains, plus five with anomalous nucleotide sharing. This is the immuneACCESS table as TCRdb keeps it, with only in-frame sequences that have V and J called. A part of the clones is gone; compared with another copy, unresolved V genes explain less than half, and the rest is unexplained. V, J and clone size are those of that table, while D and trimming were read from the DNA. The table for this sample lists about 130,000 clones; around 80% of them were counted only once. The ten top clones hold over 10% of the sample.

The data originate from a study of cytomegalovirus exposure and HLA in healthy donors (dated by TCRdb to about 2017). About the investigation overall: According to an earlier analysis of a few hundred of the donors, 150 million to 200 million T cells yielded over 100 million unique TCR beta sequences and about 300 Gb of sequence data. An earlier analysis of 500 to 750 of the donors applied high-throughput TCR beta sequencing to assess whether each TCR beta V gene segment acted as functional or pseudogenic. The number of typed donors differed by locus: 629-630 for A, B, C, DRB1 and DQB1; 522 for DQA1; 600 to 610 for DPA1; and approximately 450 for DPB1. The study was designed to test whether signatures of past pathogen exposure could be identified by cataloging public T cell receptors. Alongside the repertoire data, information on donor age, sex, ethnicity and CMV serostatus was compiled. On average, over 200,000 unique TCR beta nucleotide sequences were sequenced per donor among a few hundred genotyped donors of the cohort, with 15% to 20% of those sequences being non-productive. To study patterns of TCR occurrence, a later analysis re-analyzed previously published TCR beta repertoires from 600 to 750 donors and added high-resolution HLA genotyping. HLA typing covered class I and class II loci at four-digit resolution. The T cell repertoires of 700 or so subjects were profiled by immunosequencing and related to cytomegalovirus serostatus. The genetic ancestry cluster associated with self-reported Caucasian donors included 65% to 90% of the roughly 400 genotyped donors. Five DR-DQ haplotypes were treated as single units for association and clustering because of strong linkage in the cohort. To predict cytomegalovirus infection status, the study combined high-throughput TCR immunosequencing, statistical association of individual TCRs with disease status, and machine learning. In addition to the first cohort of 666 subjects, a separate validation cohort of approximately 110 different subjects was used. In a later genetic analysis, genome-wide SNP genotypes for about three fifths of the roughly 670 donors were used, and that subset was treated as a discovery cohort. All discovery cohort repertoires had been generated on a single sequencing platform. Rather than drawing on any new phenotypic data, the later analysis identified candidate immune exposures from TCR beta sequences and the way those sequences occurred across donors. An early release that covered some 640 HLA-typed donors contained 250 to 350 gigabases of sequencing data and around 85 million unique TCR sequences.

In total, 666 healthy bone marrow donors made up the cohort. Cohort members were all nominally healthy when sampled, although unrecorded immune exposures were likely present. The donor was CMV seropositive and was included in the group of 250 to 350 seropositive cohort members. A peripheral blood sample was collected from each donor, and TCR beta sequencing was performed on peripheral blood mononuclear cells. Genomic DNA was extracted from the blood cell samples with the Qiagen DNeasy Blood Extraction Kit. Results the study describes overall, beyond this receptor: Some IMGT-functional V segments, including TRBV6-2 and TRBV6-3, could not be told apart with the 87-base-pair reads, so those segments were excluded. Specific HLA alleles were associated with 15,000 to 20,000 TCR beta sequences at a false discovery rate of 0.05 in a later analysis. Because HLA typing was unavailable for some donors at each locus, only the typed subset was used in association tests. It was suggested by the authors that the approach could potentially be generalized to other disease states and immunological phenotypes. For the cohort, immune exposure information was limited to CMV serostatus. An association between a missense DCLRE1C variant and V-gene and J-gene trimming of TCR beta chains was found in a later genetic analysis and replicated in an independent cohort. A later analysis found that HLA-associated TCR beta chains were more clonally expanded and had lower generation probabilities than equally common non-associated chains. A further reported finding was that TCR beta sequences accurately predicted the HLA-A and HLA-B alleles for most subjects in the first cohort. A later analysis reported that several top co-occurrence clusters appeared linked to parvovirus B19, influenza, CMV and Epstein-Barr virus. A total of about 150 TCR beta chains were listed by the study as associated with cytomegalovirus. Strong co-occurrence of HLA alleles, especially DR and DQ, made assigning TCR associations to individual alleles difficult. Linkage disequilibrium might explain the correlated functional status among segregating V segments, but an unknown experimental factor could not be ruled out. In an earlier analysis of approximately 590 of the donors, most TCR beta V segments were observed in productive rearrangements about 87% or about 30% of the time, broadly matching IMGT annotations. While some public TCRs were present in many individuals, most TCR sequences turned up only very rarely across donors. A cluster of highly shared sequence variants was judged likely to be a technical artifact of the sequencing pipeline. A later genetic analysis reported fewer N-insertions in productive TCRs among donors in an Asian-associated ancestry cluster than the roughly 720-donor mean. This cohort had only TCR beta chains sequenced, and the lack of alpha or paired-chain data limited which features could be detected. Roughly uniform sequencing depth across donors was assumed in presence/absence analyses, although this assumption may not hold. In a later analysis, most CMV-associated TCR beta chains were found to appear HLA-restricted, with HLA associations seemingly driven largely by CMV exposure. According to a later analysis, TCR association rates differed among HLA loci, with DRB1 alleles showing the most associated TCRs and HLA-C alleles showing the fewest. The earlier analysis of 450 to 700 of the donors excluded seventeen rarely observed V segments, including chromosome 9 orphons, because counts were too low. In vitro tests confirmed that three of the cytomegalovirus-associated TCR beta chains recognize cytomegalovirus antigens. The classifier was reported to diagnose cytomegalovirus status with high specificity and sensitivity in both the original cohort and the validation cohort.

The V gene is TRBV19 and the J gene is TRBJ1-5; 8 central nucleotides agree with TRBD1. Sequencing was carried out using PBMCs. The TCR was taken from a woman in her sixties in good health and CMV-seropositive. Read as DNA, the sequence is TGTGCCACGGGACAGGGCAATCAGCCCCAGCATTTT. It specifies CATGQGNQPQHF.